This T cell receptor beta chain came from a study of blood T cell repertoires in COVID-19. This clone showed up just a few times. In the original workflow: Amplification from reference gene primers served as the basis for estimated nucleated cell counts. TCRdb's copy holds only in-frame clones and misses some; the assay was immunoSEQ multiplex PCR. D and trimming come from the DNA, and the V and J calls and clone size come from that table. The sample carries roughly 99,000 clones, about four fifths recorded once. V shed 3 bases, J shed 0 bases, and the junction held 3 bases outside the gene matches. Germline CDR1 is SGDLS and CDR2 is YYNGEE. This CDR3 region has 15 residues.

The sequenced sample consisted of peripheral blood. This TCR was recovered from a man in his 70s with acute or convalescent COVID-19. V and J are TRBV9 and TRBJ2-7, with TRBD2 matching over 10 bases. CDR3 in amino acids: CASSESGGASYEQYF. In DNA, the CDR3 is TGTGCCAGCAGCGAGAGCGGGGGGGCCTCCTACGAGCAGTACTTC. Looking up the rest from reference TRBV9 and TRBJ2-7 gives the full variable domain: DSGVTQTPKHLITATGQRVTLRCSPRSGDLSVYWYQQSLDQGLQFLIQYYNGEERAKGNILERFSAQQFPDLHSELNLSSLELGDSALYFCASSESGGASYEQYFGPGTRLTVT.